The clone carrying this T cell receptor (beta chain) was seen more than once but under ten times. Antigen specificity is unknown. These data belong to a study of beta chain features in type 1 diabetes. Findings of the study overall: The analysis here could not establish whether HLA type shapes TCRB rearrangement. Shortening that was moderate but significant affected the TCRB CDR3s of Type 1 diabetes patients in all four CD4+ subsets.

A sort by CD45RO/CCR7/CD25/CD127/CD95/CD27 yielded CD4+ naive, central memory, regulatory and stem cell-like memory cells. Sort purity for all populations was recorded as exceeding 98%. V dropped 3 bases and J dropped 7; count of bases not matched to a gene: 10. The CDR3 spans 16 residues. The germline gives CDR1 SGDLS, CDR2 YYNGEE. Of the isolated RNA, all was reverse transcribed, and so the sequenced material was expressed TCRB transcripts. The data were produced by immunoSEQ multiplex PCR, yet TCRdb's version contains in-frame clones alone and is incomplete. The sample lists roughly 140,000 clones, less than 8.5% occurring once.

This TCR was sampled from a woman between 25 and 40 years old in good health. This chain joins TRBV9 and TRBJ2-7; 13 bases fit TRBD2. Material: central memory CD4+ T cells from blood. CDR3 DNA sequence: TGTGCCAGCAGCGGGACTAGCGGGAGTCTTGTGGGTGAGCAGTACTTC. It encodes CASSGTSGSLVGEQYF.